These T cell receptor beta chains were read from a single sample in a study of T-cell memory formation after mild COVID-19. TCRdb recomputed calls from the 5' RACE reads with MiXCR, one row per CDR3 protein. The sample lists more than 45,000 distinct CDR3 sequences, 9.3% occurring once. Specimen: PBMCs or a T cell subset sorted from them (not recorded which). These receptors originate from an adult woman who had mild COVID-19 (a few samples of this study predate the infection). Cell type and time point are not known. The CDR3 runs from the conserved cysteine through the conserved F or W. The order of the fields is CDR3 DNA, CDR3 protein, J gene, V gene, clone size, D gene. D genes are given only for firm matches. The size of a clone is reported for some rows only, either as once, few or many, or as a class for expanded clones.

cdr3_nt: TGCAGTGCTAGGGCCGGGACAGGGGGACGATTCTCCTACGAGCAGTACTTC; cdr3_aa: CSARAGTGGRFSYEQYF; j_call: TRBJ2-7; v_call: TRBV20-1; clone_size: many; d_call: TRBD1
cdr3_nt: TGTGCAAGTCGCTTCGATATCTCCGGTACAGGGTCAGATACGCAGTATTTT; cdr3_aa: CASRFDISGTGSDTQYF; j_call: TRBJ2-3; v_call: TRBV12-2; clone_size: few; d_call: NA
cdr3_nt: TGCGCCAGCAGTCTTCTTCCCGGGGCCAAAAACATTCAGTACTTC; cdr3_aa: CASSLLPGAKNIQYF; j_call: TRBJ2-4; v_call: TRBV23-1; clone_size: NA; d_call: NA
cdr3_nt: TGTGCCAGCAGCTTCCCCCGGACGGAAGAAGAGACCCAGTACTTC; cdr3_aa: CASSFPRTEEETQYF; j_call: TRBJ2-5; v_call: TRBV11-1; clone_size: many; d_call: NA
cdr3_nt: TGTGCCAGCAGTTTCGAGCGGGAGGACTCCTACAATGAGCAGTTCTTC; cdr3_aa: CASSFEREDSYNEQFF; j_call: TRBJ2-1; v_call: TRBV27; clone_size: NA; d_call: TRBD2
cdr3_nt: TGTGCCAGCAGCCGAAGTTCGACAGTGAACTTC; cdr3_aa: CASSRSSTVNF; j_call: TRBJ2-7; v_call: TRBV14; clone_size: NA; d_call: NA
cdr3_nt: TGTGCCAGCAGTTCCTTAGCGGGGCGAATTTACAATGAGCAGTTCTTC; cdr3_aa: CASSSLAGRIYNEQFF; j_call: TRBJ2-1; v_call: TRBV6-5; clone_size: few; d_call: TRBD2
cdr3_nt: TGTGCCAGCAGTTTATATGCTACAGGGAGCACCTATGGCTACACCTTC; cdr3_aa: CASSLYATGSTYGYTF; j_call: TRBJ1-2; v_call: TRBV27; clone_size: NA; d_call: NA
cdr3_nt: TGTGCCAGCAGCGACAGGGGTACTCTAGCGGTTTCCTACAATGAGCAGTTCTTC; cdr3_aa: CASSDRGTLAVSYNEQFF; j_call: TRBJ2-1; v_call: TRBV6-5; clone_size: many; d_call: NA
cdr3_nt: TGTGCCAGCAGCTTAGATCGGCGTCGGGCCCCTGCCGAGCAGTACTTC; cdr3_aa: CASSLDRRRAPAEQYF; j_call: TRBJ2-7; v_call: TRBV11-2; clone_size: few; d_call: NA
cdr3_nt: TGTGCCAGCAGCCCTACTAGCGGAGGGAGCGAGCAGTACTTC; cdr3_aa: CASSPTSGGSEQYF; j_call: TRBJ2-7; v_call: TRBV12-3/TRBV12-4; clone_size: many; d_call: TRBD2
cdr3_nt: TGTGCCTCCTGGACAGGGGTGAACACTGAAGCTTTCTTT; cdr3_aa: CASWTGVNTEAFF; j_call: TRBJ1-1; v_call: TRBV30; clone_size: NA; d_call: TRBD1
cdr3_nt: TGTGCCAGCAGCTTCATCCGGGACGCGCACAATGAGCAGTTCTTC; cdr3_aa: CASSFIRDAHNEQFF; j_call: TRBJ2-1; v_call: TRBV7-9; clone_size: many; d_call: NA
cdr3_nt: TGTGCCAGCAGAGCAGAGCGTCTGGGTAACTCCGGTGAGCAGTTCTTC; cdr3_aa: CASRAERLGNSGEQFF; j_call: TRBJ2-1; v_call: TRBV2; clone_size: many; d_call: NA
cdr3_nt: TGCGCCAGCAGCCAAGAACAACTAGCGGGAGTCTCCGGGGAGCTGTTTTTT; cdr3_aa: CASSQEQLAGVSGELFF; j_call: TRBJ2-2; v_call: TRBV4-3; clone_size: many; d_call: TRBD2
cdr3_nt: TGTGCCAGCAGCACACCCCTGGACAGGACGTCTAAAGTTTCCTACGAGCAGTACTTC; cdr3_aa: CASSTPLDRTSKVSYEQYF; j_call: TRBJ2-7; v_call: TRBV6-2/TRBV6-3; clone_size: few; d_call: TRBD1
cdr3_nt: TGCGCCAGCAGCTTGGCCTCCTACGAGCAGTACTTC; cdr3_aa: CASSLASYEQYF; j_call: TRBJ2-7; v_call: TRBV5-1; clone_size: NA; d_call: NA
cdr3_nt: TGTGCCACCAGTGATCGAGGGAGGGGGAGCACAGATACGCAGTATTTT; cdr3_aa: CATSDRGRGSTDTQYF; j_call: TRBJ2-3; v_call: TRBV24-1; clone_size: many; d_call: NA
cdr3_nt: TGCGCCAGCAGCCAAGATAGGTCAGGGGCGGAGTTCTTC; cdr3_aa: CASSQDRSGAEFF; j_call: TRBJ2-1; v_call: TRBV4-3; clone_size: NA; d_call: NA
cdr3_nt: TGTGCCAGCAGCTTAAGGCAGGGGTCTTCCTACGAGCAGTACTTC; cdr3_aa: CASSLRQGSSYEQYF; j_call: TRBJ2-7; v_call: TRBV7-9; clone_size: many; d_call: NA
cdr3_nt: TGTGCCAGCAGTCGGACAGGGCGGGATGAAAAACTGTTTTTT; cdr3_aa: CASSRTGRDEKLFF; j_call: TRBJ1-4; v_call: TRBV6-2/TRBV6-3; clone_size: few; d_call: TRBD1
cdr3_nt: TGTGCCAGCAGCCCCCGGGGCGGGCAAGAGACCCAGTACTTC; cdr3_aa: CASSPRGGQETQYF; j_call: TRBJ2-5; v_call: TRBV11-2; clone_size: many; d_call: NA